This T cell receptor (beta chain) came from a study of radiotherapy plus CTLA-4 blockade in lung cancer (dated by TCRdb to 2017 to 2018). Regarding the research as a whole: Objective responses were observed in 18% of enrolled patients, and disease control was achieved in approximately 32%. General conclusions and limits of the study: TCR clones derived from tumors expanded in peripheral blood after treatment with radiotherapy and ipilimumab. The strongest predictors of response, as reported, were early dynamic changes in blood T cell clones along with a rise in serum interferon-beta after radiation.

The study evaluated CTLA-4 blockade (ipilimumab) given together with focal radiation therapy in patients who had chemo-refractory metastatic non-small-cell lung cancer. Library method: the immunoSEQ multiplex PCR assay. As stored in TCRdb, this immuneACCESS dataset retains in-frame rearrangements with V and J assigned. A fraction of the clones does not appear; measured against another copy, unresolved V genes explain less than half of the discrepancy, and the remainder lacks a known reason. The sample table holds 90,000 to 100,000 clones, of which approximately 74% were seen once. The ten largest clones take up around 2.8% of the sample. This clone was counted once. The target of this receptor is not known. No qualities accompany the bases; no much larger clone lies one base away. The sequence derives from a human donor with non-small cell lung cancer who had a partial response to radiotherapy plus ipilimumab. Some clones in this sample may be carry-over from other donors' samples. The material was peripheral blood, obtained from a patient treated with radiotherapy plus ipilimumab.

The nucleotide sequence is TGTGCCAGCAGCAGAGACACGGATTACACTGAAGCTTTCTTT. Its translation reads: CASSRDTDYTEAFF. The sequence is built from TRBV9 and TRBJ1-1, with the D segment identity uncertain. Including the terminal cysteine and phenylalanine, the CDR3 comprises 14 residues. The kept DNA is CDR3 alone, 42 bases in frame from the first base. V is shortened by 4 bases, J by 3 bases, and the region joining them spans 13 bases. Per the germline V gene, SGDLS is the CDR1 and YYNGEE is the CDR2. Extended through the reference TRBV9 and TRBJ1-1 proteins, this CDR3 yields the full variable domain: DSGVTQTPKHLITATGQRVTLRCSPRSGDLSVYWYQQSLDQGLQFLIQYYNGEERAKGNILERFSAQQFPDLHSELNLSSLELGDSALYFCASSRDTDYTEAFFGQGTRLTVV.